These 23 T cell receptor beta chains share one sample of origin, sequenced in a study of neurological immune-mediated disorders. MiXCR, applied by TCRdb to the 5' RACE reads, yields one record per CDR3 protein. Among 65,000 to 75,000 distinct CDR3 sequences listed, over 5% were seen once. Sequenced: PBMCs. The receptors come from a human donor with multiple sclerosis. The donor label of this sample is uncertain.

This clonotype was observed at least ten times. This chain connects TRBV5-1 to TRBJ1-4; D might be TRBD1 (5 bases). Germline V gene lookup returns CDR1 SGHRS and CDR2 YFSETQ. Trimming cost V 3 bases and J 6 bases, with 12 bases left between them. This CDR3 has 14 residues. DNA for the CDR3: TGCGCCAGCAGCTCAACGGGGACGGATGAAAAACTGTTTTTT. This translates into CASSSTGTDEKLFF.

Many counts were recorded for this clonotype. The rearrangement links TRBV18 to TRBJ2-3; a weak D match, TRBD1 (5 bases). The V gene's germline CDR1 is KGHSH and CDR2 LQKENI. The CDR3 runs to 15 residues. Trimming stripped 2 bases from V and 2 bases from J, with 11 bases between. The CDR3 protein is CASSPRGYPTDTQYF. In DNA form, the CDR3 reads TGTGCCAGCTCACCAAGGGGCTATCCCACAGATACGCAGTATTTT.

This clonotype was recorded at least ten times. The CDR3 nucleotides are TGCAGTGCTAGAGTGGGGGATTCCTACAATGAGCAGTTCTTC. Protein: CSARVGDSYNEQFF. The rearrangement links TRBV20-1 to TRBJ2-1; the D gene could be TRBD1 or TRBD2 (5 bases each). V was clipped by 1 base and J by 1 base, with 8 bases between them. Germline lookup yields CDR1 DFQATT and CDR2 SNEGSKA (reference sequence). The CDR3 loop spans 14 amino acids.

This clonotype was recorded at least ten times. This rearrangement joins TRBV29-1 to TRBJ2-4; TRBD2 might be the D (6 bases). The germline CDR1 and CDR2 sequences are SQVTM and ANQGSEA. This CDR3 region has 12 residues. Trimming stripped 8 bases from V and 7 bases from J, with 15 bases between. The CDR3: CSWRGEGNIQYF. CDR3 DNA sequence: TGCAGCTGGAGGGGCGAGGGGAACATTCAGTACTTC.

The chain is built from TRBV29-1 and TRBJ1-1, with a tentative D call TRBD1 (5 bases). Trimming removed 4 bases at V and 4 bases at J, with 10 bases between. Germline V CDR1 and CDR2: SQVTM, ANQGSEA. The CDR3 sequence is 12 residues long. Here the CDR3 DNA reads TGCAGCGTTGTTTTCGGGGGCACTGAAGCTTTCTTT. This codes for CSVVFGGTEAFF.

This clonotype was seen many times. The rearrangement links TRBV5-5 to TRBJ1-1; a possible D gene is TRBD1 (5 bases). CDR1 SGHKS and CDR2 YYEKEE come from the germline V gene (reference sequence). The CDR3 totals 17 residues. Trimming took 2 bases from V and 6 from J, leaving 23 bases between them. The CDR3 loop is CASSFRSGTPGVAEAFF. The CDR3 DNA reads as TGTGCCAGCAGCTTTAGATCCGGGACTCCGGGGGTCGCTGAAGCTTTCTTT.

This clonotype was seen many times. The CDR3 nucleotides are TGCAGTGCTAGGCCAACTAGCGGGGGGTTAGAGACCCAGTACTTC. Its protein is CSARPTSGGLETQYF. This chain links TRBV20-1 with TRBJ2-5; 12 nucleotides match TRBD2. Trimming cost V 3 bases and J 4 bases; bases outside gene matches: 6. This CDR3 spans 15 amino acids. Germline-derived CDR1 and CDR2 are DFQATT and SNEGSKA (reference sequence).

This clonotype was counted ten times or more. The rearrangement links TRBV4-2 to TRBJ1-1, with a tentative D call TRBD1 (6 bases). CDR1 and CDR2 from the germline V gene are LGHNA and YNFKEQ. The CDR3 covers 15 residues. Between the trimmed V and J ends, which lost 2 bases and 2 bases, there was a span of 12 bases. The CDR3 nucleotides read TGTGCCAGCAGCCAACCTAGAGGGGGAAACACTGAAGCTTTCTTT. Amino acid sequence: CASSQPRGGNTEAFF.

This clonotype has at least ten counts. The chain carries TRBV11-2 and TRBJ2-5; possible D gene TRBD2, 5 bases. With 5 bases removed from V and 3 bases from J, the gap between germline ends came to 19 bases. The germline gives CDR1 SGHAT, CDR2 FQNNGV. The CDR3 has 16 amino acids. The CDR3 reads CASSPISAGGEETQYF. The CDR3 DNA is TGTGCCAGCAGCCCCATTTCCGCGGGCGGTGAAGAGACCCAGTACTTC.

This clonotype appeared many times. The chain employs TRBV20-1 and TRBJ1-1; D is undetermined. In germline, CDR1 is DFQATT, CDR2 SNEGSKA (reference sequence). The CDR3 totals 12 residues. Trimming took 4 bases from V and 11 from J, leaving 17 bases between them. This CDR3 reads CSANSDWAGAFF. The CDR3 coding sequence is TGCAGTGCTAATAGTGACTGGGCGGGGGCTTTCTTT.

This clonotype showed up many times. The chain combines TRBV9 with TRBJ2-4, with unresolved D. This CDR3 has 13 residues. Trimming removed 0 bases at V and 3 bases at J, with 4 bases between. The germline gives CDR1 SGDLS, CDR2 YYNGEE. The chain's CDR3 is CASSVGVKNIQYF. The CDR3 region has the DNA TGTGCCAGCAGCGTAGGGGTCAAAAACATTCAGTACTTC.

Many counts were recorded for this clonotype. The genes are TRBV20-1 and TRBJ2-1, with 8 bases identical to TRBD1. The CDR3 has 13 amino acids. V was pared by 4 bases and J by 4 bases, with 3 bases of the junction left unmatched. Germline V CDR1 and CDR2: DFQATT, SNEGSKA (reference sequence). The CDR3 is CSANRGEYNEQFF. CDR3 sequence (DNA): TGCAGTGCTAACAGGGGGGAATACAATGAGCAGTTCTTC.

This clonotype was detected ten times or more. The CDR3 bases are TGCAGTGCTAGCGCGGAAGATACGCAGTATTTT. Protein product: CSASAEDTQYF. The rearrangement uses TRBV20-1 and TRBJ2-3; no reliable D call. Trimming removed 3 bases from V and 5 bases from J, with 6 bases in between. CDR1 is DFQATT, CDR2 SNEGSKA, per germline (reference sequence). The length of the CDR3 is 11 residues.

This clonotype was detected many times. The V gene is TRBV5-5, the J gene TRBJ1-4; D uncertain. This CDR3 region has 16 residues. V was clipped by 0 bases and J by 0 bases, with 9 bases between them. Germline CDR1 is SGHKS and CDR2 is YYEKEE (reference sequence). The CDR3 bases are TGTGCCAGCAGCTTGGTGCCGGCTGCAACTAATGAAAAACTGTTTTTT. It encodes CASSLVPAATNEKLFF.

The chain joins TRBV6-2 or TRBV6-3 to TRBJ2-3; D might be TRBD2 (6 bases). This CDR3 has 18 amino acids. The germline gives CDR1 MNHEY, CDR2 SVGEGT. The germline V and J ends were trimmed by 2 bases and 0 bases, with 18 bases remaining between them. This CDR3 reads CASSYLAGYHTSTDTQYF. The CDR3, as DNA: TGTGCCAGCAGTTACCTCGCGGGGTATCATACTAGCACAGATACGCAGTATTTT.

This clonotype was seen ten or more times. The chain carries TRBV5-1 and TRBJ1-2; 9 bases map to TRBD1. Germline CDR1 SGHRS, CDR2 YFSETQ. This CDR3 region has 15 residues. Trimming took 3 bases from V and 8 from J; bases not matched to a gene: 11. The CDR3 region has the DNA TGCGCCAGCAGCTGGGAACAGGGGGCGATGGGCGGCTACACCTTC. Translation gives CASSWEQGAMGGYTF. Supplemented by reference TRBV5-1 and TRBJ1-2, the full variable domain reads KAGVTQTPRYLIKTRGQQVTLSCSPISGHRSVSWYQQTPGQGLQFLFEYFSETQRNKGNFPGRFSGRQFSNSRSEMNVSTLELGDSALYLCASSWEQGAMGGYTFGSGTRLTVV.

This clonotype occurred many times. V and J are TRBV25-1 and TRBJ1-1; no clear D. CDR1 and CDR2 (germline): MGHDK, SYGVNS. V was shortened by 3 bases and J by 2 bases, with 13 bases between the two germline ends. There are 15 residues in the CDR3. The CDR3 protein is CASSDPGGKNTEAFF. CDR3 sequence (DNA): TGTGCCAGCAGTGATCCGGGAGGGAAAAACACTGAAGCTTTCTTT.

This clonotype occurred many times. The chain employs TRBV12-3 or TRBV12-4 and TRBJ2-1; unclear D gene. This CDR3 is built from 16 residues. V lost 3 bases to trimming and J lost 9 bases, with 21 bases between them. CDR3 in amino acids: CASSFGYRPAQTEQFF. CDR3 coding DNA: TGTGCCAGCAGTTTCGGTTATAGGCCGGCCCAAACTGAGCAGTTCTTC.

This clonotype came up a few times. The V gene is TRBV3-1, the J gene TRBJ1-1; D call uncertain. This CDR3 is built from 13 residues. The V and J ends lost 1 base and 10 bases respectively, with 13 bases between them. Germline assignment: CDR1 LGHDT and CDR2 YNNKEL (reference sequence). CDR3 nucleotide sequence: TGTGCCAGCAGCCAAGGAGAGGTCCAGGTAGCTTTCTTT. The encoded protein is CASSQGEVQVAFF.

This clonotype was seen repeatedly, ten times or more. V usage is TRBV5-1 and J usage is TRBJ1-4, with a tentative D call TRBD1 (6 bases). The CDR3 consists of 16 residues. V was pared by 4 bases and J by 6 bases, with 19 bases between. The germline CDR1 and CDR2 sequences are SGHRS and YFSETQ. CDR3 region: CASSPGTTLGDEKLFF. The CDR3 DNA reads TGCGCCAGCAGCCCGGGGACAACCCTGGGGGATGAAAAACTGTTTTTT.

This clonotype has ten or more counts. J is TRBJ1-5 and V is TRBV5-1, with D uncertain. The germline CDR1 and CDR2 sequences are SGHRS and YFSETQ. V was cut by 0 bases and J by 7 bases, with 8 bases left in between. CDR3 length equals 13 residues. CDR3 nucleotides: TGCGCCAGCAGCTTGGATCCGGACCAGCCCCAGCATTTT. Amino acid sequence: CASSLDPDQPQHF.

This clonotype was seen repeatedly, ten times or more. The J gene is TRBJ2-2, the V gene TRBV2; D unclear. Trimming left V 7 bases short and J 5 bases short, with 14 bases between. The germline V gene has CDR1 SNHLY and CDR2 FYNNEI. The CDR3 has 14 residues. CDR3 loop: CASTRQFWTGELFF. Here the CDR3 DNA reads TGTGCCAGCACACGACAATTTTGGACCGGGGAGCTGTTTTTT.

This clonotype was found many times. J is TRBJ2-5 and V is TRBV5-1; 7 bases match TRBD2. Germline CDR1 and CDR2: SGHRS and YFSETQ. CDR3 length: 15 residues. V shed 0 bases, J shed 0 bases, and the junction held 2 bases outside the gene matches. The DNA of the CDR3 is TGCGCCAGCAGCTTGGGGAGCGGGGACCAAGAGACCCAGTACTTC. Its protein product is CASSLGSGDQETQYF.